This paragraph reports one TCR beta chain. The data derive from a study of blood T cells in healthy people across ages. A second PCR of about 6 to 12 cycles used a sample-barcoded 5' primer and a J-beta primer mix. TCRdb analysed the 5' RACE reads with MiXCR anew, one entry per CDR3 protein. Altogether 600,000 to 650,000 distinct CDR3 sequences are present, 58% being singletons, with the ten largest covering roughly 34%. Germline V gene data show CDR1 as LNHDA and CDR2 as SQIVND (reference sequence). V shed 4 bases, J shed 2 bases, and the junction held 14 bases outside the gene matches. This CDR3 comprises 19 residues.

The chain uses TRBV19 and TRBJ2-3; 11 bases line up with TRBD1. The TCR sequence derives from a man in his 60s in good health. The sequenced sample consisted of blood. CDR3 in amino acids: CASSNPFLGTGGPTDTQYF. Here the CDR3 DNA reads TGTGCCAGTAGTAACCCATTCCTAGGGACAGGGGGTCCCACAGATACGCAGTATTTT. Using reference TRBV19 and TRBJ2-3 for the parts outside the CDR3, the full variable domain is DGGITQSPKYLFRKEGQNVTLSCEQNLNHDAMYWYRQDPGQGLRLIYYSQIVNDFQKGDIAEGYSVSREKKESFPLTVTSAQKNPTAFYLCASSNPFLGTGGPTDTQYFGPGTRLTVL.